This note documents a single T cell receptor (beta chain) sequence. Compared with germline, one end of the junction differs, possibly owing to a read error. This record belongs to a study of blood T cell repertoires in COVID-19. The study drew participants aged roughly 18 to 95 years from roughly 25 US areas. Participants were placed into cohorts based on the clinical history they reported. This CDR3 spans 13 amino acids. Germline CDR1 and CDR2: SSHAT and FNYEAQ (reference sequence). As originally analysed: Counts of nucleated cells, estimated from reference gene primer amplification, were obtained. The assay was immunoSEQ multiplex PCR, and TCRdb's table has in-frame clones only and misses some. V, J and clone size are those of that table, while D and trimming were read from the DNA. The table has about 250,000 clones, roughly nine tenths seen once.

This receptor was identified in a woman younger than 45 with acute COVID-19. The specimen sequenced was PBMCs or T cells enriched from blood (not recorded which). The rearrangement links TRBV7-7 to TRBJ2-5; D is ambiguous. CDR3 sequence reads: CASSFLDQETQYF. The CDR3 DNA reads as TGTGCTAGCAGCTTTCTAGATCAAGAGACCCAGTACTTC. Supplemented by reference TRBV7-7 and TRBJ2-5, the full variable domain reads GAGVSQSPRYKVTKRGQDVTLRCDPISSHATLYWYQQALGQGPEFLTYFNYEAQPDKSGLPSDRFSAERPEGSISTLTIQRTEQRDSAMYRCASSFLDQETQYFGPGTRLLVL.